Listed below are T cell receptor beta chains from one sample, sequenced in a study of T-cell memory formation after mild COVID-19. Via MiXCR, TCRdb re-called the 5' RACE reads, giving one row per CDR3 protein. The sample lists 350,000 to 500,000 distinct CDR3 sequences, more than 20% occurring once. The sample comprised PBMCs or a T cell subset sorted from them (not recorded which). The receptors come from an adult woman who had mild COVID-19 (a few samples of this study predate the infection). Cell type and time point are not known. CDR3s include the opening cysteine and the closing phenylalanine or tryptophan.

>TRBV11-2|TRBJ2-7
CASSLDPPGSAEQYF
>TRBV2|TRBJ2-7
CASNTGPSYEQYF
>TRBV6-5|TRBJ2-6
CASSYVSDPHSGANVLTF
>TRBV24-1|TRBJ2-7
CATSDLRLASTYEQYF
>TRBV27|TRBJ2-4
CASKLRGGVGGNIQYF
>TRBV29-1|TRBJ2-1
CSVEDRRTSGTKQFF
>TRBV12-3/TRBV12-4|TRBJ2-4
CASSAAGGVDIQYF
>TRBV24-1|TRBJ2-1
CATSGLHTGGEYNEQFF
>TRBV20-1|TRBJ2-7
CSARDPPSDEQYF
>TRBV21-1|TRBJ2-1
CARGHRRFF
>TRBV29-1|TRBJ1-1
CSVLRDGNTEAFF
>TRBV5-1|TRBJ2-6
CASSLEGPRGAPGANVLTF
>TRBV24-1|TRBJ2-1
CATSEARGRRNNEQFF
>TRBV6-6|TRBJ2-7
CASSYTGTGQGEQYF
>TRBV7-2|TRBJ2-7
CASSPGQGRRYEQYF
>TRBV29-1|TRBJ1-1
CSGRGGLVTEAFF
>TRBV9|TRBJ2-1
CASSVVQSSYNEQFF
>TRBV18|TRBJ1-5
CASSHGQGDNQPQHF
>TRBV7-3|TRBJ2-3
CASSLRGTSKVGTDTQYF
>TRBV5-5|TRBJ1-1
CASSSGQGGGTEAFF
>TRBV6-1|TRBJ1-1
CAARPLNTEAFF
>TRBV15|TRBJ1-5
CATSLLTAGHSNQPQHF
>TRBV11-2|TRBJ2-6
CASSLNRLSSGANVLTF
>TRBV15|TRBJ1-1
CATSPDPGTANTEAFF
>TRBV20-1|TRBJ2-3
CSARGTSGRLADTQYF
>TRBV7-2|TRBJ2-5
CASSPVLTQETQYF
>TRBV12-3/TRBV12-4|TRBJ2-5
CASSQTGFLGTQYF
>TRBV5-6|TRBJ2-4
CASSFRGIQYF
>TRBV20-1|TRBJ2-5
CSARSGGRMSGGPSETQYF
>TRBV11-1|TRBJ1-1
CASGTEAFF
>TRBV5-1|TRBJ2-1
CASSFPGVGEQFF
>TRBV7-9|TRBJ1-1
CASSLRGSGMNTEAFF
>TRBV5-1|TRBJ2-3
CASSGGLAGIQDTQYF
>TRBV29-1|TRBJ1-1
CSVEDFQEGPLGSTEAFF
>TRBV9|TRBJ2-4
CASSATISTGLGNIQYF
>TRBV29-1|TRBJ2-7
CSVVLAPSSYEQYF
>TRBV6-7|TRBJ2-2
CASSYPFTGELFF
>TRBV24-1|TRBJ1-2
CATSTGHPSYGYTF
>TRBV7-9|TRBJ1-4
CASSPLRGTGGEKLFF
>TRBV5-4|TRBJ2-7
CASSSYRVPYEQYF
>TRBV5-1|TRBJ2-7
CASSSTSPEQYF
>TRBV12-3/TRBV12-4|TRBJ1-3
CASVLNSGNTIYF
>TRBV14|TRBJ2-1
CASSQGDPNEQFF
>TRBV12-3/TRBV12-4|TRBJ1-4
CASSKRQPGQEGKLFF
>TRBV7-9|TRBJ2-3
CASRAGLRADTQYF
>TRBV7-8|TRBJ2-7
CASSLARQGIYEQYF
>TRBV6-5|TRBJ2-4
CASSDQGVAKNIQYF
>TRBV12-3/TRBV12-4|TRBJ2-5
CASSGLVSKTQYF
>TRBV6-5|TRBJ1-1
CASSYWGGTEAFF
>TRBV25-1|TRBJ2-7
CASTLGKGSYEQYF
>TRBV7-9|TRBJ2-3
CASSSGGSGRAADTQYF
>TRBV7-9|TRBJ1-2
CASIRSQGGYTF
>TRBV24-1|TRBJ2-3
CATRPRDSSTDTQYF